This T cell receptor beta chain is from a study of T-cell reconstitution after alpha-beta-depleted transplantation in children. Trimming shortened V by 5 bases and J by 2 bases, and 16 bases separated the two germline ends. The CDR3 totals 16 residues. Germline V CDR1 and CDR2: SGHNT, YENEEA. Study-level results: T-cell numbers and diversity, one year after transplant, stemmed largely from T cells that were newly produced. Reported findings indicate that, about two months after transplant, alpha-beta T cells came from several hundred expanded clones, which were derived from non-depleted graft cells. Some patients' high day-60 TCRbeta diversity was traced to surviving recipient T cells and thymic progenitors.

Preparation of the TCRbeta library used unique molecular identifiers. TCRdb itself ran the PCR reads through MiXCR, one entry per CDR3 protein. This sample has 440,000 or so distinct CDR3 sequences, with roughly 44% found just once. Details on this clonotype: Its antigen is undetermined.

The sample consisted of PBMCs, taken before TCRalphabeta/CD19-depleted stem cell transplant. The sequence derives from a girl aged 2-10 years with aplastic anemia, due to receive a stem cell transplant. The chain links TRBV11-3 to TRBJ2-1; TRBD2 might be the D (5 bases). The chain's CDR3 is CASSPSHSVAYNEQFF. CDR3 bases: TGTGCCAGCAGCCCCAGTCATAGCGTGGCCTACAATGAGCAGTTCTTC.